This T cell receptor (beta chain) originates from a study of T cells after yellow fever vaccination. The CDR3 has 15 residues. The trim removed 2 bases at V and 6 bases at J, leaving 7 bases unmatched. Each CDR3 protein is one row after TCRdb ran MiXCR on the 5' RACE reads. The repertoire has roughly 500,000 distinct CDR3 sequences, 15% to 20% of them found once; the top ten carry 13% to 15%. The TCR was taken from a young man who received the YFV17D yellow fever vaccine. This chain uses TRBV12-3 or TRBV12-4 with TRBJ1-5; 7 bases map to TRBD1. This specimen consisted of PBMCs, obtained 15 days after the yellow fever booster vaccination. The CDR3 loop is CASSLYTGVGQPQHF. For the CDR3, the DNA is TGTGCCAGCAGTTTATACACAGGGGTGGGTCAGCCCCAGCATTTT.